These 31 T cell receptor beta chains share one sample of origin, sequenced in a study of blood T cell repertoires in COVID-19. Some clones are missing from TCRdb's copy, which holds only in-frame ones; the method was immunoSEQ multiplex PCR. The table includes 110,000 to 150,000 clones, 78% detected once. Material for sequencing was PBMCs or T cells enriched from blood (not recorded which). The receptors stem from a woman between 50 and 59 years old who had recovered from COVID-19.

This chain links TRBV5-1 with TRBJ2-1, with TRBD1 matching 9 bases. Germline V gene lookup returns CDR1 SGHRS and CDR2 YFSETQ. The trim removed 4 bases at V and 0 bases at J, leaving 5 bases unmatched. The CDR3 is 16 amino acids. The CDR3 nucleotides read TGCGCCAGCAGCCCAGGGACAGGGAGCTCCTACAATGAGCAGTTCTTC. This encodes CASSPGTGSSYNEQFF.

The chain joins TRBV12-5 to TRBJ2-1; D is unresolved. Trimming took off 4 bases at V and 6 bases at J, with 7 bases between the two ends. This CDR3 is built from 12 residues. Germline V lookup: CDR1 LGHNT, CDR2 FRNRAP. The DNA for the CDR3 is TGTGCTAGTGGTTCTCCCCCCAATGAGCAGTTCTTC. It encodes CASGSPPNEQFF.

This clone is a singleton in its sample. This chain uses TRBV5-6 with TRBJ1-3, with 8 positions matching TRBD1. CDR3 length: 15 amino acids. With 4 bases clipped from V and 3 bases from J, the junction kept 6 bases outside the gene matches. Per germline, CDR1 SGHDT and CDR2 YYEEEE. CDR3 loop: CASSPDRGGGNTIYF. Here the CDR3 DNA reads TGTGCCAGCAGCCCCGACAGGGGCGGTGGAAACACCATATATTTT.

This clone was seen more than once but under ten times. The chain couples TRBV6-5 to TRBJ1-1; unclear D gene. Germline-derived CDR1 and CDR2 are MNHEY and SVGAGI. The CDR3 is 14 amino acids. Trimming removed 6 bases from V and 3 bases from J, with 14 bases in between. The CDR3 DNA reads TGTGCCAGCAGGCCAACTCCAAGCCACACTGAAGCTTTCTTT. This codes for CASRPTPSHTEAFF.

The rearrangement joins TRBV7-3 to TRBJ2-5; weak D call: TRBD1 (6 bases). Germline V gives CDR1 SGHTA, CDR2 FQGTGA. The CDR3 loop spans 14 amino acids. Trimming took 2 bases from V and 5 from J, leaving 12 bases between them. CDR3 loop: CASSLGGPDETQYF. The CDR3 DNA follows: TGTGCCAGCAGCTTAGGGGGCCCGGATGAGACCCAGTACTTC.

This clone was seen only a few times. The rearrangement joins TRBV3-1 (or the pseudogene TRBV3-2) to TRBJ1-2, with D maybe TRBD1 (5 bases). Germline CDR1 is LGHDT and CDR2 is YNNKEL (reference sequence). CDR3 length: 14 amino acids. V lost 7 bases and J 0 bases, leaving 12 bases between the germline ends. This chain's CDR3 is CASTRTPSNYGYTF. DNA for the CDR3: TGTGCCAGCACCCGGACACCCTCTAACTATGGCTACACCTTC.

This chain joins TRBV19 and TRBJ2-3; maybe TRBD2 (6 bases). This CDR3 contains 14 residues. The V gene's germline CDR1 is LNHDA and CDR2 SQIVND (reference sequence). V was pared by 3 bases and J by 1 base, with 8 bases between. The CDR3 loop reads CASSIGRGTDTQYF. The CDR3 DNA follows: TGTGCCAGTAGTATCGGGAGAGGCACAGATACGCAGTATTTT. Full variable domain (missing parts from reference TRBV19 and TRBJ2-3): DGGITQSPKYLFRKEGQNVTLSCEQNLNHDAMYWYRQDPGQGLRLIYYSQIVNDFQKGDIAEGYSVSREKKESFPLTVTSAQKNPTAFYLCASSIGRGTDTQYFGPGTRLTVL.

The J gene is TRBJ1-6, the V gene TRBV9, with unresolved D. Between the trimmed V and J ends, which lost 0 bases and 5 bases, there was a span of 12 bases. The CDR3 length is 16 residues. CDR1 and CDR2 from the germline V gene are SGDLS and YYNGEE. DNA for the CDR3: TGTGCCAGCAGCGTAGGACTAACCAACAATAATTCACCCCTCCACTTT. It encodes CASSVGLTNNNSPLHF.

This clone was counted a few times. For the CDR3, the DNA is TGTGCCACCAGCAGAGCCCTGTTGAACACTGAAGCTTTCTTT. Residues: CATSRALLNTEAFF. The rearrangement uses TRBV15 and TRBJ1-1; no firm D call. V lost 1 base, J lost 0 bases, and 6 bases lay in between. The CDR3 extends over 14 amino acids. Germline V gives CDR1 LNHNV, CDR2 YYDKDF (reference sequence).

This clone was seen a few times. The gene calls are TRBV10-2 and TRBJ1-2, with D possibly matching TRBD1 (6 bases). Between the trimmed V and J ends, which lost 3 bases and 4 bases, there was a span of 18 bases. This CDR3 is 16 amino acids long. In germline, CDR1 is WSHSY, CDR2 SAAADI. CDR3 DNA: TGCGCCAGCAGTGAATCCGGGACACTTGGACTCTATGGCTACACCTTC. As protein: CASSESGTLGLYGYTF.

The CDR3 nucleotides are TGTGCCGCTAATACCCCGGGACATACTAATGAAAAACTGTTTTTT. Protein product: CAANTPGHTNEKLFF. The chain has TRBV2 and TRBJ1-4; D might be TRBD1 (6 bases). The CDR3 spans 15 residues. In germline, CDR1 is SNHLY, CDR2 FYNNEI. Trimming pared 11 bases from V and 2 bases from J, leaving 18 bases between.

V and J are TRBV28 and TRBJ2-1, with D possibly being TRBD2 (5 bases). Germline-derived CDR1 and CDR2 are MDHEN and SYDVKM. V gave up 6 bases and J gave up 8 bases, with 20 bases separating them. The CDR3 sequence is 15 residues long. Written as DNA, the CDR3 is TGTGCCAGCAGCGACTACACAAAAGGGTTCGATGAGCAGTTCTTC. It is translated as CASSDYTKGFDEQFF.

The chain combines TRBV7-9 with TRBJ1-4, with 7 bases that match TRBD1. This CDR3 has 15 amino acids. V shed 1 base, J shed 8 bases, and the junction held 7 bases outside the gene matches. Germline CDR1 reads SEHNR; CDR2 reads FQNEAQ (reference sequence). CDR3 in amino acids: CASSLGGGQEEKLFF. As DNA, the CDR3 is TGTGCCAGCAGCTTAGGAGGGGGCCAAGAGGAAAAACTGTTTTTT.

This clone was counted between two and nine times. The chain has TRBV29-1 and TRBJ2-1, with TRBD2 matching 8 bases. Germline V CDR1 and CDR2: SQVTM, ANQGSEA. Losses at the gene ends were 8 bases for V and 6 bases for J; bases not matched to a gene: 15. The CDR3 extends over 15 amino acids. The CDR3 is CSPVSHSGGFNEQFF. CDR3 DNA: TGCAGCCCCGTCTCCCACAGCGGGGGCTTCAATGAGCAGTTCTTC.

The gene calls are TRBV7-6 and TRBJ1-6; weak D call: TRBD1 (6 bases). The CDR3 contains 17 residues. Germline lookup yields CDR1 SGHVS and CDR2 FNYEAQ. Trimming removed 2 bases from V and 0 bases from J, with 11 bases in between. CDR3 in amino acids: CASSLRGGSSYNSPLHF. The CDR3 DNA follows: TGTGCCAGCAGCTTAAGGGGGGGGAGCTCCTATAATTCACCCCTCCACTTT. The full variable domain, rest sourced from reference TRBV7-6 and TRBJ1-6, is GAGVSQSPRYKVTKRGQDVALRCDPISGHVSLYWYRQALGQGPEFLTYFNYEAQQDKSGLPNDRFSAERPEGSISTLTIQRTEQRDSAMYRCASSLRGGSSYNSPLHFGNGTRLTVT.

A few counts support this clone. The V gene is TRBV10-3, the J gene TRBJ1-4; D ambiguous. The germline V gene has CDR1 ENHRY and CDR2 SYGVKD. V was cut by 3 bases and J by 7 bases, with 3 bases left in between. CDR3 size: 11 residues. In DNA, the CDR3 is TGTGCCATCAGTGACGGTGAAAAACTGTTTTTT. Protein: CAISDGEKLFF.

This clone was seen once. The chain links TRBV18 to TRBJ2-5; 8 bases are a match to TRBD1. The CDR3 has 15 residues. V shed 3 bases and J 5 bases; nucleotides not matched to a gene: 8. In germline, CDR1 is KGHSH, CDR2 LQKENI. CDR3 amino acids: CASSPTGQGGETQYF. CDR3 sequence (DNA): TGTGCCAGCTCACCCACAGGACAGGGTGGGGAGACCCAGTACTTC.

The rearrangement uses TRBV7-3 and TRBJ2-3; no definite D call. Trimming took off 4 bases at V and 1 base at J, with 9 bases between the two ends. The CDR3 is 14 residues long. CDR1 is SGHTA and CDR2 is FQGTGA in the germline V gene. The CDR3 DNA reads as TGTGCCAGCAGCTCACGGCAGGGCACAGATACGCAGTATTTT. This encodes CASSSRQGTDTQYF.

The chain is built from TRBV6-5 and TRBJ1-4; D might be TRBD1 (6 bases). In germline, CDR1 is MNHEY, CDR2 SVGAGI. The CDR3 has 16 amino acids. V lost 3 bases, J lost 1 base, and 12 bases lay in between. The CDR3 DNA reads as TGTGCCAGCAGTTATCATAGGGGGTTAACTAATGAAAAACTGTTTTTT. Translating it yields CASSYHRGLTNEKLFF.

The chain uses TRBV5-4 and TRBJ2-1, with TRBD1 matching over 9 bases. V dropped 3 bases and J dropped 7; count of bases not matched to a gene: 8. The CDR3 has 15 residues. Germline CDR1 SGHNT, CDR2 YYREEE (reference sequence). The DNA for the CDR3 is TGTGCCAGCAGCTCTCCGGGACAGGGCATGAATGAGCAGTTCTTC. This sequence encodes CASSSPGQGMNEQFF.

This clone turned up a few times. The chain links TRBV2 to TRBJ1-5; D uncertain. The ends were cut back, 0 bases at V and 6 bases at J, with 12 bases in the middle. The V gene's germline CDR1 is SNHLY and CDR2 FYNNEI. The CDR3 spans 15 residues. CDR3 in amino acids: CASSEALRAPQPQHF. The CDR3 DNA is TGTGCCAGCAGTGAAGCGCTGAGGGCCCCTCAGCCCCAGCATTTT.

V is TRBV5-4 and J is TRBJ1-5; a possible D gene is TRBD1 (6 bases). The germline V and J ends were trimmed by 2 bases and 7 bases, with 16 bases remaining between them. Germline CDR1 reads SGHNT; CDR2 reads YYREEE (reference sequence). The CDR3 extends over 15 amino acids. DNA of the CDR3: TGTGCCAGCAGCTTCGGGGCAGGGGATCAGCAGCCCCAGCATTTT. It codes for CASSFGAGDQQPQHF.

The chain couples TRBV29-1 to TRBJ2-7, with D maybe TRBD1 (6 bases). Between the trimmed V and J ends, which lost 7 bases and 0 bases, there was a span of 22 bases. The CDR3 is 16 residues long. Germline V gene data show CDR1 as SQVTM and CDR2 as ANQGSEA. This CDR3 is CSGPYRLRDISYEQYF. CDR3 coding DNA: TGCAGCGGCCCCTACCGACTCCGGGACATCTCCTACGAGCAGTACTTC.

The chain joins TRBV9 to TRBJ1-3, with D tentatively TRBD1 (5 bases). CDR3 size: 14 residues. Germline-derived CDR1 and CDR2 are SGDLS and YYNGEE. V was clipped by 4 bases and J by 2 bases, with 10 bases between them. CDR3 coding DNA: TGTGCCAGCAGCCTTAGGGGTGCTGGAAACACCATATATTTT. Translating gives CASSLRGAGNTIYF. Full variable domain (missing parts from reference TRBV9 and TRBJ1-3): DSGVTQTPKHLITATGQRVTLRCSPRSGDLSVYWYQQSLDQGLQFLIQYYNGEERAKGNILERFSAQQFPDLHSELNLSSLELGDSALYFCASSLRGAGNTIYFGEGSWLTVV.

The V and J genes are TRBV7-9 and TRBJ1-1, with a tentative D call TRBD1 (5 bases). CDR1 and CDR2 from the germline V gene are SEHNR and FQNEAQ (reference sequence). Trimming cost V 5 bases and J 4 bases, with 20 bases left between them. This CDR3 region has 16 residues. CDR3 DNA sequence: TGTGCCAGCAGCCCCGGGACTTTAGATCGGGGCACTGAAGCTTTCTTT. Its translation is CASSPGTLDRGTEAFF.

The chain links TRBV19 to TRBJ2-3, with a weak D call TRBD1 (5 bases). The CDR3 length is 14 residues. V lost 4 bases, J lost 2 bases, and 10 bases lay in between. From germline, CDR1 is LNHDA and CDR2 SQIVND (reference sequence). CDR3 nucleotides: TGTGCCAGTAGTACCTCGACAGCCACAGATACGCAGTATTTT. Translated, it gives CASSTSTATDTQYF. The full variable domain, with the rest looked up from reference TRBV19 and TRBJ2-3, is DGGITQSPKYLFRKEGQNVTLSCEQNLNHDAMYWYRQDPGQGLRLIYYSQIVNDFQKGDIAEGYSVSREKKESFPLTVTSAQKNPTAFYLCASSTSTATDTQYFGPGTRLTVL.

This chain connects TRBV28 to TRBJ1-6; 7 positions agree with TRBD1. Germline CDR1 is MDHEN and CDR2 is SYDVKM. This CDR3 has 14 amino acids. V was clipped by 6 bases and J by 10 bases; unmatched bases: 9. This CDR3 is CASSLRGFRSPLHF. In DNA, the CDR3 is TGTGCCAGCAGCCTCAGGGGGTTCAGGTCACCCCTCCACTTT.

The genes are TRBV5-1 and TRBJ2-3; 8 bases agree with TRBD1. V shed 3 bases, J shed 1 base, and the junction held 4 bases outside the gene matches. This CDR3 comprises 15 residues. In germline, CDR1 is SGHRS, CDR2 YFSETQ. CDR3 sequence: CASSSGQGGTDTQYF. The CDR3 nucleotides are TGCGCCAGCAGCTCAGGACAGGGCGGCACAGATACGCAGTATTTT.

This clone was seen only once. The V and J genes are TRBV4-2 and TRBJ1-1; the match to TRBD1 covers 10 bases. Germline V lookup: CDR1 LGHNA, CDR2 YNFKEQ. There are 16 residues in the CDR3. J gave up 3 bases and V 2 bases, and 6 bases lay outside the gene matches. CDR3 sequence reads: CASSQSEGTGDTEAFF. CDR3 in DNA: TGTGCCAGCAGCCAAAGTGAGGGGACAGGGGACACTGAAGCTTTCTTT.

The chain recombines TRBV3-1 (or the pseudogene TRBV3-2) with TRBJ2-1; 10 nucleotides match TRBD1. This CDR3 has 16 amino acids. Germline-derived CDR1 and CDR2 are LGHDT and YNNKEL (reference sequence). J gave up 9 bases and V 6 bases, and 14 bases lay outside the gene matches. The CDR3 DNA follows: TGTGCCAGCAGTTACATCGGGACAGGGGACAGGGGTGAGCAGTTCTTC. The encoded protein is CASSYIGTGDRGEQFF.

This clone has just one count. The V call is TRBV2, the J call TRBJ1-2; D unresolved. Germline assignment: CDR1 SNHLY and CDR2 FYNNEI. The CDR3 is made up of 11 amino acids. V gave up 7 bases and J gave up 1 base, with 4 bases separating them. CDR3 region: CASNSNYGYTF. The DNA of the CDR3 is TGTGCCAGCAACAGTAACTATGGCTACACCTTC.